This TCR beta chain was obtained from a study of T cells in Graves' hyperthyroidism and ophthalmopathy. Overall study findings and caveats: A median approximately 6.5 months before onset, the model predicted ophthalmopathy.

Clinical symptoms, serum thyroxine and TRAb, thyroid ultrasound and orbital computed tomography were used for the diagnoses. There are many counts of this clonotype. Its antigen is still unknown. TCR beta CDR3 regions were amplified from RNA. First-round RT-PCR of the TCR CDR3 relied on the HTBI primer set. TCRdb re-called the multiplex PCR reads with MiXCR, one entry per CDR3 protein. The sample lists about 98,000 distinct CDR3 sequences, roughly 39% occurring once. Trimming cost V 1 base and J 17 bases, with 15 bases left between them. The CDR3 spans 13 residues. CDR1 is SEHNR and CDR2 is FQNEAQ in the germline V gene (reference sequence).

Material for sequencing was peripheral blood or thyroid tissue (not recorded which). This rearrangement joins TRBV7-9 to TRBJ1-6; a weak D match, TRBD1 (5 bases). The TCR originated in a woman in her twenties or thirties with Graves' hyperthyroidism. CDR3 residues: CASSLETSGWIHF. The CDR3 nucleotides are TGTGCCAGCAGCTTAGAAACTTCAGGGTGGATCCACTTT.